This passage covers 25 T cell receptor beta chains from one sample sequenced in a study of monozygotic twins with inflammatory bowel disease. TCRdb reprocessed the 5' RACE reads and keeps a single row for each CDR3 protein, giving no DNA. Listed are about 440,000 distinct CDR3 sequences; about 2.6% falls within the top ten. Source material: blood. The source is a human donor with ulcerative colitis or Crohn's disease, or a healthy co-twin of an affected twin (not recorded which).

The CDR3 protein is CASNRGGNTEAFF. The chain joins TRBV10-3 to TRBJ1-1; TCRdb gives TRBD1 as the D gene, but with no DNA this cannot be confirmed. The V gene's germline CDR1 is ENHRY and CDR2 SYGVKD. The CDR3 is 13 residues long.

V usage is TRBV5-1 and J usage is TRBJ1-4. The CDR3 has 14 amino acids. CDR1 and CDR2 from the germline V gene are SGHRS and YFSETQ. The CDR3: CASSLGPTNEKLFF.

This chain links TRBV4-3 with TRBJ2-1. Per germline, CDR1 LGHNA and CDR2 YSLEER. This CDR3 spans 13 amino acids. The CDR3 reads CASSQDRPNEQFF.

The rearrangement joins TRBV7-2 to TRBJ2-7. CDR3 length equals 13 residues. From germline, CDR1 is SGHTA and CDR2 FQGNSA. CDR3 in amino acids: CASSLVARYEQYF. Full variable domain (rest looked up from reference TRBV7-2 and TRBJ2-7): GAGVSQSPSNKVTEKGKDVELRCDPISGHTALYWYRQSLGQGLEFLIYFQGNSAPDKSGLPSDRFSAERTGGSVSTLTIQRTQQEDSAVYLCASSLVARYEQYFGPGTRLTVT.

The rearrangement uses TRBV29-1 and TRBJ1-2; lacking DNA, the TRBD1 call made by TCRdb goes unchecked. Germline CDR1 reads SQVTM; CDR2 reads ANQGSEA. The CDR3 has 14 residues. The CDR3 loop is CSVEGRGPRYGYTF.

J is TRBJ1-1 and V is TRBV4-1. Germline CDR1 reads MGHRA; CDR2 reads YSYEKL. The CDR3 runs to 16 residues. This CDR3 reads CASSQDGTGRWSEAFF.

The chain combines TRBV2 with TRBJ2-1; there is no DNA to check the TCRdb D call of TRBD2. The CDR3 spans 16 residues. Germline V lookup: CDR1 SNHLY, CDR2 FYNNEI. CDR3 sequence: CASSTTSGQTYNEQFF.

V usage is TRBV3-1 and J usage is TRBJ1-1; the TCRdb call, TRBD1, lacks DNA for checking. This CDR3 spans 13 amino acids. Germline V lookup: CDR1 LGHDT, CDR2 YNNKEL (reference sequence). This CDR3 is CASSPGTGLGAFF.

The chain links TRBV5-6 to TRBJ1-4; TCRdb lists TRBD1, though no DNA is available to test this call. The CDR3 loop spans 16 amino acids. Per the germline V gene, CDR1 is SGHDT and CDR2 is YYEEEE. The CDR3 sequence is CASSFGLGVGNEKLFF.

This rearrangement joins TRBV6-5 to TRBJ1-5; the TRBD1 assignment by TCRdb is unverifiable without DNA. Germline CDR1 and CDR2: MNHEY and SVGAGI. This CDR3 comprises 16 residues. This CDR3 is CASSSRQAFLNQPQHF.

The rearrangement joins TRBV5-1 to TRBJ2-3; as DNA is missing, the TRBD1 call by TCRdb cannot be tested. Germline V gene lookup returns CDR1 SGHRS and CDR2 YFSETQ. This CDR3 contains 16 residues. CDR3 sequence: CASSLEGLILTDTQYF.

V usage is TRBV28 and J usage is TRBJ2-1; the TCRdb D gene call, TRBD1, has no DNA to confirm it. The CDR3 length is 13 residues. CDR1 and CDR2 (germline): MDHEN, SYDVKM. CDR3 protein: CAGGGGRYNEQFF.

This chain links TRBV29-1 with TRBJ2-3; TCRdb's D call, TRBD1, is unchecked because there is no DNA. Germline lookup yields CDR1 SQVTM and CDR2 ANQGSEA. There are 13 residues in the CDR3. CDR3 region: CSAGQGSGDTQYF.

The chain is built from TRBV19 and TRBJ2-3; there is no DNA to check the TCRdb D call of TRBD1. The CDR3 consists of 16 residues. Germline V gene sequence: CDR1 LNHDA, CDR2 SQIVND (reference sequence). The chain's CDR3 is CASRETHDRATDTQYF.

The chain recombines TRBV12-3 or TRBV12-4 with TRBJ1-1; TCRdb calls TRBD1, which cannot be checked without DNA. The CDR3 is 12 residues long. This chain's CDR3 is CASSYGASEAFF.

The V gene is TRBV4-1, the J gene TRBJ2-7; the D call of TRBD1 rests on TCRdb alone, since no DNA is present to check it. CDR3 size: 13 residues. CDR1 and CDR2 from the germline V gene are MGHRA and YSYEKL. CDR3 protein: CASSQELQGVQYF.

V and J are TRBV5-1 and TRBJ2-5; the D call from TCRdb, TRBD1, cannot be confirmed without DNA. The germline gives CDR1 SGHRS, CDR2 YFSETQ. This CDR3 has 12 residues. The CDR3 is CASGTDQETQYF. The full variable domain, rest sourced from reference TRBV5-1 and TRBJ2-5, is KAGVTQTPRYLIKTRGQQVTLSCSPISGHRSVSWYQQTPGQGLQFLFEYFSETQRNKGNFPGRFSGRQFSNSRSEMNVSTLELGDSALYLCASGTDQETQYFGPGTRLLVL.

This chain uses TRBV28 with TRBJ1-6; lacking DNA, the TRBD1 call made by TCRdb goes unchecked. This CDR3 comprises 11 residues. The germline gives CDR1 MDHEN, CDR2 SYDVKM. The CDR3 sequence is CASSSPPPLHF.

This chain links TRBV20-1 with TRBJ1-3. The CDR3 is 16 residues long. The germline gives CDR1 DFQATT, CDR2 SNEGSKA (reference sequence). The CDR3 reads CSARVGTSGSGNTIYF.

The V and J genes are TRBV12-2 and TRBJ1-1; checking the TCRdb D call of TRBD1 is not possible without DNA. TRBV12-2 is labeled a pseudogene. CDR3 length: 17 amino acids. The CDR3 reads CASRSVRSGRMNTEAFF.

The chain joins TRBV28 to TRBJ1-1; TCRdb's D call, TRBD1, is unchecked because there is no DNA. CDR3 size: 15 residues. Germline V CDR1 and CDR2: MDHEN, SYDVKM. CDR3 protein: CASTSWGVQNTEAFF.

The genes are TRBV11-2 and TRBJ1-1; TCRdb calls TRBD1, which cannot be checked without DNA. The CDR3 has 15 residues. Germline CDR1 and CDR2: SGHAT and FQNNGV. CDR3 in amino acids: CASSPRRTGNTEAFF.

V usage is TRBV7-9 and J usage is TRBJ2-3; TCRdb gives TRBD2 as the D gene, but with no DNA this cannot be confirmed. Germline V gives CDR1 SEHNR, CDR2 FQNEAQ (reference sequence). The CDR3 runs 16 residues. The CDR3 sequence: CASSLNPGLGGDTQYF.

The chain combines TRBV11-2 with TRBJ2-3; TCRdb's assignment of TRBD2 cannot be checked, as there is no DNA. The germline CDR1 and CDR2 sequences are SGHAT and FQNNGV. This CDR3 spans 18 amino acids. The CDR3: CASSLVYRLAENTDTQYF. Filled out from reference TRBV11-2 and TRBJ2-3, the complete variable domain reads EAGVAQSPRYKIIEKRQSVAFWCNPISGHATLYWYQQILGQGPKLLIQFQNNGVVDDSQLPKDRFSAERLKGVDSTLKIQPAKLEDSAVYLCASSLVYRLAENTDTQYFGPGTRLTVL.

This rearrangement joins TRBV3-1 to TRBJ1-1; the TRBD1 assignment by TCRdb is unverifiable without DNA. CDR1 is LGHDT and CDR2 is YNNKEL in the germline V gene (reference sequence). CDR3 length: 14 amino acids. The CDR3: CASKWTGGDTEAFF.